This TCR beta chain was recovered during a study of Ad26.COV2.S vaccination and SARS-CoV-2 variants. Treatment given: some 20 received Ad26.COV2.S at low or high dose, single or two shots; 5 received placebo; per-sample allocation not given. Following the first vaccine or placebo injection, samples were taken on day 63. Wuhan-strain spike was delivered by a replication-incompetent Ad26 vector. Looked up from germline, CDR1 is GTSNPN and CDR2 is SVGIG (reference sequence). This CDR3 is built from 14 residues. Study results and caveats: An underestimation of total T cell responses may have resulted from the TCR breadth and depth analyses.

Only in-frame clones appear in the TCRdb table, and some are missing; sequencing was by immunoSEQ multiplex PCR. The repertoire has 250,000 or so clones, around 85% of them found once; the top ten carry 2.5% to 3.5%. This clone has a single count. The antigen remains undetermined. This clonotype was sampled from a person aged 18 to 59 who received the Ad26.COV2.S COVID-19 vaccine or a placebo. The material was peripheral blood, obtained in a trial of Ad26.COV2.S vaccine versus placebo. The gene calls are TRBV30 and TRBJ2-1; 9 bases align to TRBD2. The CDR3 sequence: CAGVAGASYNEQFF. The DNA for the CDR3 is TGTGCAGGGGTAGCGGGGGCCTCCTACAATGAGCAGTTCTTC. The full variable domain, completed using reference TRBV30 and TRBJ2-1, is SQTIHQWPATLVQPVGSPLSLECTVEGTSNPNLYWYRQAAGRGLQLLFYSVGIGQISSEVPQNLSASRPQDRQFILSSKKLLLSDSGFYLCAGVAGASYNEQFFGPGTRLTVL.